These 22 T cell receptor beta chains came from one sample sequenced in a study of cytomegalovirus exposure and HLA in healthy donors. The primer mix had 60 Vbeta and 13 Jbeta primers. This table comes from immunoSEQ multiplex PCR, and its TCRdb copy is limited to in-frame clones, with some not included. The sample gives under 250,000 clones, about 72% of which show up once; less than 4.5% is in the top ten. The material sequenced was PBMCs. All receptors come from a male donor in good health and CMV-seronegative.

The rearrangement uses TRBV5-1 and TRBJ2-3; 9 nucleotides agree with TRBD1. CDR1 SGHRS and CDR2 YFSETQ come from the germline V gene. Germline trimming cut 4 bases from V and 5 bases from J; bases unmatched to any gene: 8. The CDR3 extends over 15 amino acids. The CDR3 is CASSPYDRGRDTQYF. Here the CDR3 DNA reads TGCGCCAGCAGCCCATACGACAGGGGGAGAGATACGCAGTATTTT.

This clone was seen only a few times. The genes are TRBV19 and TRBJ1-5; D gene unclear. Deletions cut 5 bases from V and 2 bases from J, with 13 bases between. Germline V gene lookup returns CDR1 LNHDA and CDR2 SQIVND (reference sequence). This CDR3 contains 15 residues. The DNA for the CDR3 is TGTGCCAGTAGTGACCAGGCTATTGGCAATCAGCCCCAGCATTTT. This translates into CASSDQAIGNQPQHF.

This chain links TRBV27 with TRBJ1-2, with 11 positions matching TRBD1. V shed 4 bases, J shed 5 bases, and the junction held 9 bases outside the gene matches. Germline V gene data show CDR1 as MNHEY and CDR2 as SMNVEV (reference sequence). This CDR3 has 16 amino acids. DNA for the CDR3: TGTGCCAGCAGTTCCTGGGACAGGGGGGAGGTATATGGCTACACCTTC. Translating it yields CASSSWDRGEVYGYTF.

This rearrangement joins TRBV5-1 to TRBJ2-1; TRBD2 matches at 7 bases. CDR1 and CDR2 from the germline V gene are SGHRS and YFSETQ. This CDR3 is 17 amino acids long. After removal of 0 bases from V and 1 base from J, the junction contained 7 bases not matched to a gene. The CDR3 region is CASSLAVLAESYNEQFF. The CDR3 bases are TGCGCCAGCAGCTTGGCCGTTCTAGCGGAGTCCTACAATGAGCAGTTCTTC.

As concerns this clone: Its ends do not fully match the called genes, so a read error is possible. The genes are TRBV27 and TRBJ2-7, with 7 bases that match TRBD2. The CDR3 length is 15 residues. Germline values: CDR1 MNHEY, CDR2 SMNVEV (reference sequence). CDR3 bases: TGTGCCAGCAGTCTATCAAGCGGGAACTCCTACGAGCAGTACTTC. It is translated as CASSLSSGNSYEQYF.

This rearrangement joins TRBV7-8 to TRBJ2-1, with 13 bases matching TRBD2. V was pared by 0 bases and J by 9 bases, with 20 bases of the junction left unmatched. The CDR3 loop spans 21 amino acids. Germline lookup yields CDR1 SGHVS and CDR2 FQNEAQ. CDR3 sequence reads: CASSLARDIRGGLAGAVEQFF. In nucleotides, the CDR3 is TGTGCCAGCAGCTTAGCGCGGGACATCCGGGGAGGACTAGCGGGAGCTGTTGAGCAGTTCTTC.

The CDR3 DNA reads as TGCGCCAGCAGCCACCCCCGGACGGCTAGCGGGAGCCCGGAGCTGTTTTTT. Translated: CASSHPRTASGSPELFF. The V call is TRBV4-1, the J call TRBJ2-2; 10 nucleotides agree with TRBD2. V shed 3 bases, J shed 10 bases, and the junction held 14 bases outside the gene matches. The CDR3 spans 17 residues. In germline, CDR1 is MGHRA, CDR2 YSYEKL.

This clone has only one observation. This chain joins TRBV14 and TRBJ1-6; D is unresolved. The CDR3 is 15 residues long. CDR1 is SGHDN and CDR2 is FVKESK in the germline V gene. V was pared by 0 bases and J by 3 bases, with 6 bases between. CDR3 region: CASSQDLLYNSPLHF. The CDR3 nucleotides read TGTGCCAGCAGCCAAGATCTCCTCTATAATTCACCCCTCCACTTT.

On this clone: At one end, the junction sequence differs from germline, possibly due to a read error. This chain connects TRBV7-9 to TRBJ1-4; TRBD1 matches at 10 bases. The length of the CDR3 is 15 residues. Germline V gene sequence: CDR1 SEHNR, CDR2 FQNEAQ (reference sequence). The CDR3 loop reads CSSSTTGTGVEKLFF. In DNA form, the CDR3 reads TGTTCCAGCAGCACAACCGGGACAGGGGTCGAAAAACTGTTTTTT.

This clone has just a few counts. V and J are TRBV5-4 and TRBJ1-1, with a possible D match to TRBD1 (5 bases). Germline values: CDR1 SGHNT, CDR2 YYREEE (reference sequence). The CDR3 consists of 14 residues. Trimming removed 0 bases at V and 3 bases at J, with 9 bases between. CDR3 DNA: TGTGCCAGCAGCTTGGTAGGGGTTGACACTGAAGCTTTCTTT. Its translation is CASSLVGVDTEAFF. Combining the CDR3 with reference TRBV5-4 and TRBJ1-1 gives the whole variable domain ETGVTQSPTHLIKTRGQQVTLRCSSQSGHNTVSWYQQALGQGPQFIFQYYREEENGRGNFPPRFSGLQFPNYSSELNVNALELDDSALYLCASSLVGVDTEAFFGQGTRLTVV.

The rearrangement links TRBV20-1 to TRBJ2-7; D is uncertain. The CDR3 is made up of 11 amino acids. The germline V gene has CDR1 DFQATT and CDR2 SNEGSKA (reference sequence). V was clipped by 8 bases and J by 2 bases, with 10 bases between them. CDR3 residues: CSSGYTYEQYF. The CDR3 coding sequence is TGCAGTAGTGGTTACACCTACGAGCAGTACTTC.

The V call is TRBV27, the J call TRBJ1-2; D possibly corresponds to TRBD1 (5 bases). V dropped 5 bases and J dropped 5 bases, with 15 bases sitting between them. Germline values: CDR1 MNHEY, CDR2 SMNVEV (reference sequence). There are 14 residues in the CDR3. In nucleotides, the CDR3 is TGTGCCAGCAGTATTAGGGCAGGGTTATATGGCTACACCTTC. Translation gives CASSIRAGLYGYTF.

This clone was seen a few times. This rearrangement joins TRBV5-5 to TRBJ2-5, with 7 bases fitting TRBD2. Germline loops: CDR1 SGHKS, CDR2 YYEKEE (reference sequence). This CDR3 has 15 residues. After removal of 4 bases from V and 0 bases from J, the junction contained 6 bases not matched to a gene. In nucleotides, the CDR3 is TGTGCCAGCAGCCAAGCTAGCGGAGACCAAGAGACCCAGTACTTC. This sequence encodes CASSQASGDQETQYF.

The V gene is TRBV18, the J gene TRBJ2-1; D may be TRBD1 (5 bases). Between the trimmed V and J ends, which lost 3 bases and 4 bases, there was a span of 16 bases. CDR1 and CDR2 from the germline V gene are KGHSH and LQKENI. The CDR3 is made up of 16 amino acids. The CDR3 is CASSPVAGRKYNEQFF. The CDR3 nucleotides are TGTGCCAGCTCACCTGTGGCAGGGCGAAAATACAATGAGCAGTTCTTC.

V usage is TRBV7-9 and J usage is TRBJ1-2; 11 positions match TRBD1. Per the germline V gene, CDR1 is SEHNR and CDR2 is FQNEAQ (reference sequence). Trimming at V came to 5 bases and at J to 14 bases, leaving 13 bases not matched to a gene. The CDR3 contains 14 residues. Here the CDR3 DNA reads TGTGCCAGCAGCCTGCTTCCGGGACAGGGGGGGCGGACCTTC. Encoded protein: CASSLLPGQGGRTF.

This clone was seen once. The chain links TRBV5-1 to TRBJ2-7; 7 bases match TRBD1. Unmatched junction bases numbered 8, after V lost 5 bases and J lost 0 bases. The CDR3 length is 15 residues. Germline-derived CDR1 and CDR2 are SGHRS and YFSETQ. The DNA of the CDR3 is TGCGCCAGCAGGAGCGAAGGGGGCGGCTCCTACGAGCAGTACTTC. As protein: CASRSEGGGSYEQYF.

The chain joins TRBV6-1 to TRBJ2-1, with 9 bases identical to TRBD2. CDR1 MNHNS and CDR2 SASEGT come from the germline V gene. Unmatched junction bases numbered 9, after V lost 2 bases and J lost 7 bases. The CDR3 runs 16 residues. Here the CDR3 DNA reads TGTGCCAGCAGTGAAATCGCGGGAGGGGCTGGGAATGAGCAGTTCTTC. Translated, it gives CASSEIAGGAGNEQFF.

The V gene is TRBV10-3, the J gene TRBJ2-1, with TRBD2 identical over 12 bases. The ends lost 4 bases at V and 7 bases at J; junction bases unmatched: 5. The CDR3 spans 15 residues. CDR1 and CDR2 from the germline V gene are ENHRY and SYGVKD. The CDR3 nucleotides are TGTGCCATCAGTGGGGGGACTAGCGGGTTTAATGAGCAGTTCTTC. Protein product: CAISGGTSGFNEQFF.

This chain connects TRBV19 to TRBJ1-3; a possible D gene is TRBD1 (5 bases). V gave up 8 bases and J gave up 0 bases, with 14 bases separating them. Germline lookup yields CDR1 LNHDA and CDR2 SQIVND (reference sequence). There are 15 residues in the CDR3. The CDR3 protein is CASGALAGSGNTIYF. CDR3 DNA: TGTGCCAGTGGGGCCTTGGCCGGCTCTGGAAACACCATATATTTT.

The genes are TRBV5-6 and TRBJ2-1; tentative D call: TRBD2 (6 bases). Trimming pared 0 bases from V and 7 bases from J, leaving 11 bases between. CDR1 is SGHDT, CDR2 YYEEEE, per germline. The CDR3 contains 14 residues. The CDR3 bases are TGTGCCAGCAGCTTGGGAACGGGGGAGAATGAGCAGTTCTTC. It translates to CASSLGTGENEQFF.

CDR3 protein: CASSQPGTGSEQYF. In DNA, the CDR3 is TGTGCCAGCAGTCAGCCCGGGACAGGGAGCGAGCAGTACTTC. The V gene is TRBV4-2, the J gene TRBJ2-7, with TRBD1 matching 9 bases. V lost 6 bases to trimming and J lost 6 bases; unmatched junction nucleotides: 9. Germline CDR1 and CDR2: LGHNA and YNFKEQ. The CDR3 extends over 14 amino acids.

J is TRBJ2-2 and V is TRBV19; TRBD1 matches at 7 bases. Germline loops: CDR1 LNHDA, CDR2 SQIVND (reference sequence). With 4 bases clipped from V and 7 bases from J, the junction kept 9 bases outside the gene matches. There are 15 residues in the CDR3. CDR3 DNA sequence: TGTGCCAGTAGTAACGAGGGGGCCGGTGTCGGGGAGCTGTTTTTT. The encoded protein is CASSNEGAGVGELFF.